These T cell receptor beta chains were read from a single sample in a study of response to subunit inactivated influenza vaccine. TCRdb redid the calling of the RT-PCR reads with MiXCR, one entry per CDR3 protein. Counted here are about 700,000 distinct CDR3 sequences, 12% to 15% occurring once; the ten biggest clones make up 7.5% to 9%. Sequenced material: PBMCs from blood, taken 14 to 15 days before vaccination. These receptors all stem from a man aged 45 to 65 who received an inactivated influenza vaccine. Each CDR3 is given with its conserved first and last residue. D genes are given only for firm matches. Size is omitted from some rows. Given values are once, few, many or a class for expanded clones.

TGTGCCAGCAGCCCCAGGGACAGGGCCGGAGAGACCCAGTACTTC | CASSPRDRAGETQYF | TRBJ2-5 | TRBV11-2 | TRBD1 | few
TGTGCCAGCAGCGTAGAACTAGCGGGAGCCGAAGACTACGGGGCCAACGTCCTGACTTTC | CASSVELAGAEDYGANVLTF | TRBJ2-6 | TRBV9 | TRBD2 | .
TGCGCCAGCAGCTTCTATGACAGGGATGTTGACGAGCAGTACTTC | CASSFYDRDVDEQYF | TRBJ2-7 | TRBV5-1 | TRBD1 | .
TGTGCCAGCAGCTCTGAGGGCTATGGCTACACCTTC | CASSSEGYGYTF | TRBJ1-2 | TRBV3-1 | . | .
TGTGCCAGCAACGGCGGGAGAACCTACAATGAGCAGTTCTTC | CASNGGRTYNEQFF | TRBJ2-1 | TRBV2 | TRBD2 | few
TGTGCCAGCAGTAGGGGAGGGACTAGCACAGATACGCAGTATTTT | CASSRGGTSTDTQYF | TRBJ2-3 | TRBV6-1 | TRBD2 | many
TGTGCCAGCAGGGCGGACAGAGACAATGAGCAGTTCTTC | CASRADRDNEQFF | TRBJ2-1 | TRBV6-1 | . | .
TGTGCCAGCAGCTTAAAAGCGGGAGCCCCCTACAATGAGCAGTTCTTC | CASSLKAGAPYNEQFF | TRBJ2-1 | TRBV7-9 | TRBD2 | .
TGTGCCAGCAGCGTGGACTTTTCTAGCACAGATACGCAGTATTTT | CASSVDFSSTDTQYF | TRBJ2-3 | TRBV9 | . | few
TGTGCCACCAGCAGAGTTATTTTTGGACAGGGCCAAGAGACCCAGTACTTC | CATSRVIFGQGQETQYF | TRBJ2-5 | TRBV15 | TRBD1 | .
TGTGCCACCAGTGATCCCGGACAGGGCACAGATACGCAGTATTTT | CATSDPGQGTDTQYF | TRBJ2-3 | TRBV24-1 | TRBD1 | few
TGTGCCAGCAGCTCGGGACTGATCTTCAATGAGCAGTTCTTC | CASSSGLIFNEQFF | TRBJ2-1 | TRBV11-1 | . | few
TGCGCCAGCAGCTTATTGGGACAGAGCGGATACAATGAGCAGTTCTTC | CASSLLGQSGYNEQFF | TRBJ2-1 | TRBV5-1 | TRBD1 | .
TGTGCCAGCAGTACAGGACTGGGTAATTCACCCCTCCACTTT | CASSTGLGNSPLHF | TRBJ1-6 | TRBV12-3/TRBV12-4 | . | .
TGCAGTGCAAGCCTCCGGGACAGGGTTCTTTACGAGCAGTACTTC | CSASLRDRVLYEQYF | TRBJ2-7 | TRBV20-1 | TRBD1 | .
TGTGCCAGCAGCTTAGTTCCTAGGACTAGCCTCACGAACACCGGGGAGCTGTTTTTT | CASSLVPRTSLTNTGELFF | TRBJ2-2 | TRBV11-2 | TRBD2 | many
TGTGCCAGCGGATCGTGGGGCGCTTATAGCGGAACCTCCTACGAGCAGTACTTC | CASGSWGAYSGTSYEQYF | TRBJ2-7 | TRBV6-2/TRBV6-3 | . | many
TGTGCCAGCAGCCAAGAAGGTCTGGGTCCGGTTGAGACCCAGTACTTC | CASSQEGLGPVETQYF | TRBJ2-5 | TRBV4-2 | . | few
TGCAGTGCTAGAGTTCCGGGGCGACCTTACGAGCAGTACTTC | CSARVPGRPYEQYF | TRBJ2-7 | TRBV20-1 | . | .
TGCGCCAGCAGCCAGGCTCTTGGGGTTAAGGAAAAACTGTTTTTT | CASSQALGVKEKLFF | TRBJ1-4 | TRBV4-1 | . | few
TGTGCCAGCAGTACCGGGCGCGTGGGCGAGCAGTACTTC | CASSTGRVGEQYF | TRBJ2-7 | TRBV12-3/TRBV12-4 | . | many
TGCGCCAGCAGCCCCCAAACAGGGTACCAAGAGACCCAGTACTTC | CASSPQTGYQETQYF | TRBJ2-5 | TRBV5-1 | . | once
TGTGCCAGCAGCGACATACAGGGTCCTTGGGGAGATACGCAGTATTTT | CASSDIQGPWGDTQYF | TRBJ2-3 | TRBV11-2 | . | .
TGTGCCAGCAGCCCGGGCCTATTCTCCTACGAGCAGTACTTC | CASSPGLFSYEQYF | TRBJ2-7 | TRBV6-1 | . | .
TGTGCCACCAGTGACCCCCCCTCCTGGGACGGCTCCTACGAGCAGTACTTC | CATSDPPSWDGSYEQYF | TRBJ2-7 | TRBV24-1 | . | few
TGTGCCAGCAGCCCCCGGCGGACTAACTATGGCTACACCTTC | CASSPRRTNYGYTF | TRBJ1-2 | TRBV3-1 | . | .
TGTGCCAGCAGAGAGGACAATGAGCAGTTCTTC | CASREDNEQFF | TRBJ2-1 | TRBV7-9 | . | .
TGTGCCAGCAGTCCCCTTTTAGGGAAACCTCAAGAGACCCAGTACTTC | CASSPLLGKPQETQYF | TRBJ2-5 | TRBV12-3/TRBV12-4 | . | few
TGTGCCAGCAGCCTACGACTAGCGGGGGCCTCCTACAATGAGCAGTGCTTC | CASSLRLAGASYNEQCF | TRBJ2-1 | TRBV7-8 | TRBD2 | .
TGTGCCAGTAGTAGGGATCAGGGGGTGTTTGGAAGGACCAAAGTGGGAAAGCAGTTCTTC | CASSRDQGVFGRTKVGKQFF | TRBJ2-1 | TRBV19 | TRBD1 | many
TGTGCCAGCAGCTTGATGGGCAGGCGCAATTCACCCCTCCACTTT | CASSLMGRRNSPLHF | TRBJ1-6 | TRBV5-8 | . | .
TGTGCCAGCAGCATCCGGGACGAAGATTGGGGCGGCCAGTACTTC | CASSIRDEDWGGQYF | TRBJ2-5 | TRBV7-9 | . | few
TGTGCCAGCAGCTTGCTACAGAACAAAAACATTCAGTACTTC | CASSLLQNKNIQYF | TRBJ2-4 | TRBV5-5 | . | once
TGTGCCAGCAGTCAAAGGACTAGCGATAACCAAGAGACCCAGTACTTC | CASSQRTSDNQETQYF | TRBJ2-5 | TRBV6-2/TRBV6-3 | TRBD2 | few
TGTGCCAGCAGTTATCTAGCGGGGGAATCCCAAGAGACCCAGTACTTC | CASSYLAGESQETQYF | TRBJ2-5 | TRBV6-2/TRBV6-3 | TRBD2 | few
TGTGCCAGCAGGCCGAGGGGACAGCCGTCCTACGAGCAGTACTTC | CASRPRGQPSYEQYF | TRBJ2-7 | TRBV6-1 | TRBD1 | few
TGCAGTCCAAGACAGGCTACCTACGAGCAGTACTTC | CSPRQATYEQYF | TRBJ2-7 | TRBV20-1 | . | few
TGTGCCAGCAGTGAAGAGTGGGAGAGGGAGGATGAGCAGTTCTTC | CASSEEWEREDEQFF | TRBJ2-1 | TRBV6-1 | . | .
TGTGCCAGCATACCCGGCGGGAATGTCTACGAGCAGTACTTC | CASIPGGNVYEQYF | TRBJ2-7 | TRBV28 | . | .
TGTGCCAGCAGCAGCCAGGGGGGCCGGGGTCCTGGAAACACCATATATTTT | CASSSQGGRGPGNTIYF | TRBJ1-3 | TRBV3-1 | TRBD1 | few